This TCR beta chain appears in the sequencing data of a study of cytomegalovirus exposure and HLA in healthy donors. Study-level findings and limits: Researchers catalogued around 150 TCR beta chains as cytomegalovirus-associated.

These donors were members of the approximately 110-subject validation cohort, a group separate from the roughly 670-subject first cohort. This clone was seen a single time. Its antigen remains unknown. The V gene lost 3 bases and the J gene lost 6 bases, with 8 bases spanning the gap. The germline gives CDR1 PRHDT, CDR2 FYEKMQ (reference sequence). This CDR3 region has 13 residues. The assay was immunoSEQ multiplex PCR, and TCRdb's table has in-frame clones only and misses some. The sample has 150,000 to 200,000 clones, roughly 82% seen once; the top ten hold roughly 7%. Sequencing was done on a sample of PBMCs. The V call is TRBV13, the J call TRBJ2-2, with a weak D call TRBD1 (5 bases). The origin of this receptor is a young man in good health and CMV-seropositive. In nucleotides, the CDR3 is TGTGCCAGCAGCTTGCAAGGGGCCGGGGAGCTGTTTTTT. Translated, it gives CASSLQGAGELFF.